This T cell receptor beta chain was captured by sequencing in a study of shared clonotypes between healthy human individuals. Whole-study findings and limits: Estimated richness was generally greater in naive than memory subsets.

This clone was detected a few times. Its antigen is still unknown. Deep-level settings were used for running the assay. Here immunoSEQ multiplex PCR was the method, and the copy in TCRdb shows in-frame clones only, minus some. The data hold about 670,000 clones, with around 72% observed a single time. Memory CD4+ cells were the fraction left after CD45RA+ naive selection. The receptor comes from a woman aged 30 to 39 in good health. Sequencing input: memory CD4+ T cells sorted from blood. The subset denotes: CD45RA-negative fraction.

The CDR3 nucleotides read TGCGCCAGCAGCTTGTTTTTTAGCTCTGGGGCCAACGTCCTGACTTTC. Its translation is CASSLFFSSGANVLTF. The chain joins TRBV5-1 to TRBJ2-6; D remains ambiguous. The CDR3 totals 16 residues. Germline V gives CDR1 SGHRS, CDR2 YFSETQ. V was pared by 1 base and J by 0 bases, with 8 bases between.